A single T cell receptor beta chain is shown here with its context. Some clones are missing from TCRdb's copy, which holds only in-frame ones; the method was immunoSEQ multiplex PCR. The sample holds tens of thousands of clones, around 88% seen once. The sample is drawn from a study of OX40 agonist ivuxolimab in advanced cancers. Across the study: Patients achieving partial responses numbered three: one hepatocellular carcinoma case and two cutaneous melanoma cases.

Trimming took off 2 bases at V and 7 bases at J, with 21 bases between the two ends. The germline V gene encodes CDR1 LNHDA and CDR2 SQIVND (reference sequence). The CDR3 covers 17 residues. This chain connects TRBV19 to TRBJ1-5, with D perhaps TRBD1 (5 bases). Sequencing was performed on CD4+ or CD8+ T cells sorted from blood, taken in a trial of the OX40 agonist ivuxolimab. This clonotype was obtained from an adult with an advanced solid tumor such as melanoma, head and neck, liver or kidney cancer. The DNA for the CDR3 is TGTGCCAGTAGTATAAGACGGGGCAGGACTGGTTTACAGCCCCAGCATTTT. It is translated as CASSIRRGRTGLQPQHF.